This T cell receptor (beta chain) derives from a study of T cell responses to AZD1222 COVID-19 vaccine. Whole-study results and caveats: Regions 160-218 and 743-854 dominated among vaccine-associated CD4 TCRs spanning spike. There were repertoire samples only from the period after the peak T cell response. Clonal diversity was possibly underestimated, and white British individuals and females predominated among donors. Increases in Spike-specific TCR breadth and depth were seen after two AZD1222 doses.

This CDR3 has 15 residues. Germline V gene sequence: CDR1 LGHDT, CDR2 YNNKEL (reference sequence). V was clipped by 5 bases and J by 1 base; unmatched bases: 5. Clones were sequenced by immunoSEQ multiplex PCR, and TCRdb holds only the in-frame ones, with some missing. The sample consists of fewer than 110,000 clones, 75% to 95% of them appearing once. This clone has only one observation. Antigen specificity is unknown. This chain uses TRBV3-1 (or the pseudogene TRBV3-2) with TRBJ2-5; 9 bases fit TRBD2. This sequence originates from an adult who received the AZD1222 COVID-19 vaccine. This specimen was peripheral blood, taken 28 days after the second AZD1222 dose. The CDR3, as DNA: TGTGCCAGCAGCTCCCAGCGGGGGGCCCAAGAGACCCAGTACTTC. It codes for CASSSQRGAQETQYF.